These 5 T cell receptor beta chains were all obtained from the same sample, sequenced in a study of T-cell memory formation after mild COVID-19. From the 5' RACE reads, TCRdb called clonotypes with MiXCR, one entry per CDR3 protein. The table lists more than 250,000 distinct CDR3 sequences, roughly 18% of them singletons. The sample consisted of PBMCs or a T cell subset sorted from them (not recorded which). The receptors shown here come from a man aged 18 to 35 who had mild COVID-19 (a few samples of this study predate the infection). Cell type and time point are not known.

This clonotype appeared a few times. This chain uses TRBV9 with TRBJ2-1, with 7 nucleotides matching TRBD2. With 4 bases clipped from V and 1 base from J, the junction kept 8 bases outside the gene matches. The germline V gene has CDR1 SGDLS and CDR2 YYNGEE. CDR3 size: 16 residues. The CDR3 loop reads CASSPVGGDSYNEQFF. The CDR3 DNA follows: TGTGCCAGCAGCCCGGTTGGGGGGGATTCCTACAATGAGCAGTTCTTC. The variable domain in full, completed from reference TRBV9 and TRBJ2-1, reads DSGVTQTPKHLITATGQRVTLRCSPRSGDLSVYWYQQSLDQGLQFLIQYYNGEERAKGNILERFSAQQFPDLHSELNLSSLELGDSALYFCASSPVGGDSYNEQFFGPGTRLTVL.

At least ten counts were recorded for this clonotype. The rearrangement links TRBV19 to TRBJ2-1; 9 nucleotides line up with TRBD1. The CDR3 loop spans 15 amino acids. Germline loops: CDR1 LNHDA, CDR2 SQIVND (reference sequence). V lost 4 bases and J lost 5; bases outside the gene matches: 6. CDR3 bases: TGTGCCAGTAGTAACACAGGGGGCGTTCACAATGAGCAGTTCTTC. Residues: CASSNTGGVHNEQFF.

The sample holds a few counts of this clonotype. The chain carries TRBV6-1 and TRBJ1-5, with no clear D. This CDR3 spans 16 amino acids. Germline V gene lookup returns CDR1 MNHNS and CDR2 SASEGT. Trimming pared 0 bases from V and 1 base from J, leaving 10 bases between. CDR3 DNA sequence: TGTGCCAGCAGTGAAGCGTTGGGTATCAGCAATCAGCCCCAGCATTTT. Its translation is CASSEALGISNQPQHF.

This clonotype was seen a handful of times. The chain's CDR3 is CASRKLAGGPGSLHTQYF. CDR3 DNA sequence: TGTGCCAGCCGTAAACTAGCGGGGGGGCCAGGTTCTCTTCATACGCAGTATTTT. J is TRBJ2-3 and V is TRBV6-6, with TRBD2 matching over 13 bases. The V and J ends lost 8 bases and 7 bases, in that order; junction bases with no gene match: 18. The germline V gene encodes CDR1 MNHNY and CDR2 SVGAGI (reference sequence). This CDR3 contains 18 residues.

The chain links TRBV18 to TRBJ2-2; D ambiguous. Trimming pared 2 bases from V and 5 bases from J, leaving 3 bases between. Germline CDR1 reads KGHSH; CDR2 reads LQKENI. This CDR3 has 12 residues. The CDR3 DNA is TGTGCCAGCTCACCAATGACCGGGGAGCTGTTTTTT. This sequence encodes CASSPMTGELFF.